The 17 T cell receptor beta chains below come from one sample, sequenced in a study of cytomegalovirus exposure and HLA in healthy donors. Clones were sequenced by immunoSEQ multiplex PCR, and TCRdb holds only the in-frame ones, with some missing. The sample holds fewer than 70,000 clones; 90% to 97% are singletons and the top ten take around 0.9%. Material for sequencing was PBMCs. The receptors originated from a man aged 18 to 29 in good health and CMV-seronegative.

The chain employs TRBV11-2 and TRBJ2-1; 8 bases are a match to TRBD2. The germline CDR1 and CDR2 sequences are SGHAT and FQNNGV. V lost 5 bases to trimming and J lost 6 bases; unmatched junction nucleotides: 15. CDR3 size: 17 residues. The CDR3 is CASSAEWAGGIGNEQFF. The DNA for the CDR3 is TGTGCCAGCAGCGCCGAGTGGGCGGGAGGCATTGGCAATGAGCAGTTCTTC.

The chain combines TRBV6-1 with TRBJ1-4; D might be TRBD1 (6 bases). Germline V lookup: CDR1 MNHNS, CDR2 SASEGT. Trimming cost V 4 bases and J 5 bases, with 14 bases left between them. The CDR3 has 15 residues. In DNA form, the CDR3 reads TGTGCCAGCAGTGTGCTAGGACAGTTGAATGAAAAACTGTTTTTT. It encodes CASSVLGQLNEKLFF.

The chain is built from TRBV2 and TRBJ2-1; 7 nucleotides align to TRBD1. Germline lookup yields CDR1 SNHLY and CDR2 FYNNEI. After removal of 5 bases from V and 0 bases from J, the junction contained 4 bases not matched to a gene. This CDR3 is built from 15 residues. CDR3 sequence reads: CASSTGDSSYNEQFF. The CDR3, as DNA: TGTGCCAGCAGTACAGGGGATAGCTCCTACAATGAGCAGTTCTTC.

The V call is TRBV6-5, the J call TRBJ1-5, with 9 bases identical to TRBD1. This CDR3 contains 15 residues. Germline V gives CDR1 MNHEY, CDR2 SVGAGI. The V and J ends lost 5 bases and 5 bases, in that order; junction bases with no gene match: 7. CDR3 coding DNA: TGTGCCAGCAGTCCCTCAACAGGGGGCCATCAGCCCCAGCATTTT. The encoded protein is CASSPSTGGHQPQHF.

J is TRBJ2-7 and V is TRBV11-2, with D maybe TRBD2 (6 bases). Trimming took off 2 bases at V and 6 bases at J, with 14 bases between the two ends. The CDR3 consists of 14 residues. Germline V lookup: CDR1 SGHAT, CDR2 FQNNGV. The CDR3 sequence: CASSLLAGRGEQYF. The DNA of the CDR3 is TGTGCCAGCAGCTTATTGGCGGGAAGGGGCGAGCAGTACTTC.

This rearrangement joins TRBV7-8 to TRBJ1-2; D remains ambiguous. V was cut by 1 base and J by 6 bases, with 12 bases left in between. The CDR3 is made up of 14 amino acids. Per germline, CDR1 SGHVS and CDR2 FQNEAQ. This CDR3 is CASSLVRGSDGYTF. CDR3 nucleotides: TGTGCCAGCAGCTTAGTACGAGGGAGCGATGGCTACACCTTC.

This rearrangement joins TRBV11-1 to TRBJ2-1, with TRBD2 matching 7 bases. Germline V CDR1 and CDR2: SGHAT, FQDESV (reference sequence). Trimming took 4 bases from V and 4 from J; bases not matched to a gene: 7. The CDR3 spans 15 residues. The CDR3, as DNA: TGTGCCAGCAGCTCCCTCGGCGGGGGTTACAATGAGCAGTTCTTC. This translates into CASSSLGGGYNEQFF.

The J gene is TRBJ2-1, the V gene TRBV28; maybe TRBD2 (5 bases). Trimming left V 3 bases short and J 7 bases short, with 13 bases between. Germline CDR1 MDHEN, CDR2 SYDVKM. This CDR3 is 14 amino acids long. Written as DNA, the CDR3 is TGTGCCAGCAGTTTTCATGTCGGGATAAATGAGCAGTTCTTC. Its protein product is CASSFHVGINEQFF.

The sample holds one count of this clone. This rearrangement joins TRBV5-1 to TRBJ2-2; 11 positions match TRBD2. The trim removed 0 bases at V and 0 bases at J, leaving 1 base unmatched. The CDR3 runs to 17 residues. CDR1 SGHRS and CDR2 YFSETQ come from the germline V gene. Written as DNA, the CDR3 is TGCGCCAGCAGCTTGGTAGCGGGAGGGCCGAACACCGGGGAGCTGTTTTTT. Translating gives CASSLVAGGPNTGELFF.

As regards this clone: At the DNA level, this CDR3 is encoded by other sequences in the same sample as well. The gene calls are TRBV2 and TRBJ2-1; 12 bases are shared with TRBD2. J gave up 2 bases and V 6 bases, and 8 bases lay outside the gene matches. The CDR3 is 17 amino acids. The germline CDR1 and CDR2 sequences are SNHLY and FYNNEI. The DNA of the CDR3 is TGTGCCAGCAGGGGAGGGACTAGCGGGTCCACCTACAATGAGCAGTTCTTC. Its translation is CASRGGTSGSTYNEQFF.

The chain employs TRBV27 and TRBJ2-3; D is undetermined. V was clipped by 7 bases and J by 0 bases, with 11 bases between them. Germline V lookup: CDR1 MNHEY, CDR2 SMNVEV (reference sequence). This CDR3 spans 14 amino acids. The CDR3 here is CASIPTPSTDTQYF. In DNA form, the CDR3 reads TGTGCCAGCATCCCCACACCTAGCACAGATACGCAGTATTTT.

The chain links TRBV7-6 to TRBJ1-4; TRBD1 might be the D (5 bases). The CDR3 covers 15 residues. V dropped 5 bases and J dropped 8 bases, with 18 bases sitting between them. Germline CDR1 reads SGHVS; CDR2 reads FNYEAQ. The CDR3 is CASSPLVVQGEKLFF. The CDR3 coding sequence is TGTGCCAGCAGCCCCCTAGTAGTGCAGGGAGAAAAACTGTTTTTT.

V gene TRBV7-8 combines with J gene TRBJ1-2; weak D call: TRBD1 (5 bases). CDR3 size: 15 residues. The germline CDR1 and CDR2 sequences are SGHVS and FQNEAQ. Trimming took 4 bases from V and 2 from J, leaving 14 bases between them. Written as DNA, the CDR3 is TGTGCCAGCAGCTATGGGCGTGGGGGGAACTATGGCTACACCTTC. As protein: CASSYGRGGNYGYTF. The full variable domain, in which reference TRBV7-8 and TRBJ1-2 provide the parts outside the CDR3, is GAGVSQSPRYKVAKRGQDVALRCDPISGHVSLFWYQQALGQGPEFLTYFQNEAQLDKSGLPSDRFFAERPEGSVSTLKIQRTQQEDSAVYLCASSYGRGGNYGYTFGSGTRLTVV.

The rearrangement joins TRBV7-9 to TRBJ1-2; tentatively, D is TRBD1 (5 bases). CDR1 and CDR2 (germline): SEHNR, FQNEAQ (reference sequence). Trimming shortened V by 5 bases and J by 5 bases, and 15 bases separated the two germline ends. The CDR3 extends over 14 amino acids. Written as DNA, the CDR3 is TGTGCCAGCAGCATCGGACAAGTGGGTTATGGCTACACCTTC. This sequence encodes CASSIGQVGYGYTF. Combining the CDR3 with reference TRBV7-9 and TRBJ1-2 gives the whole variable domain DTGVSQNPRHKITKRGQNVTFRCDPISEHNRLYWYRQTLGQGPEFLTYFQNEAQLEKSRLLSDRFSAERPKGSFSTLEIQRTEQGDSAMYLCASSIGQVGYGYTFGSGTRLTVV.

The V and J genes are TRBV29-1 and TRBJ2-7, with 8 positions matching TRBD1. J was trimmed by 4 bases and V by 3 bases; bases with no gene match: 5. Germline CDR1 reads SQVTM; CDR2 reads ANQGSEA. This CDR3 is 13 amino acids long. The CDR3, as DNA: TGCAGCGTTGATCCAGGGGGCGGATACGAGCAGTACTTC. Encoded protein: CSVDPGGGYEQYF.

The gene calls are TRBV7-8 and TRBJ2-7; perhaps TRBD2 as D (6 bases). CDR3 length: 18 amino acids. Germline CDR1 reads SGHVS; CDR2 reads FQNEAQ. V lost 3 bases and J 1 base, leaving 22 bases between the germline ends. This CDR3 reads CASSFSRTSAEGSYEQYF. DNA for the CDR3: TGTGCCAGCAGCTTCTCCCGAACCTCAGCGGAGGGTTCCTACGAGCAGTACTTC. The full variable domain, completed using reference TRBV7-8 and TRBJ2-7, is GAGVSQSPRYKVAKRGQDVALRCDPISGHVSLFWYQQALGQGPEFLTYFQNEAQLDKSGLPSDRFFAERPEGSVSTLKIQRTQQEDSAVYLCASSFSRTSAEGSYEQYFGPGTRLTVT.

The chain is built from TRBV7-8 and TRBJ2-1; 8 bases fit TRBD2. This CDR3 contains 15 residues. The germline V gene encodes CDR1 SGHVS and CDR2 FQNEAQ. Unmatched junction bases numbered 9, after V lost 3 bases and J lost 8 bases. The CDR3 here is CASSFSGRAGYEQFF. DNA for the CDR3: TGTGCCAGCAGCTTTTCCGGGAGGGCCGGTTATGAGCAGTTCTTC.